These 3 T cell receptor beta chains were all obtained from the same sample, sequenced in a study of blood T cell repertoires in COVID-19. Profiled with immunoSEQ multiplex PCR; TCRdb holds only in-frame clones, not every one. The profile shows just over 650,000 clones, more than 80% of them singletons. Sequencing input: peripheral blood. The source of these receptors is a woman aged 18-30 years with acute or convalescent COVID-19.

J is TRBJ1-4 and V is TRBV20-1, with 8 bases matching TRBD1. The CDR3 has 14 amino acids. After removal of 3 bases from V and 7 bases from J, the junction contained 7 bases not matched to a gene. The V gene's germline CDR1 is DFQATT and CDR2 SNEGSKA (reference sequence). CDR3 region: CSASTGQVGEKLFF. The CDR3 DNA reads as TGCAGTGCTAGTACGGGACAGGTCGGTGAAAAACTGTTTTTT.

V gene TRBV13 combines with J gene TRBJ1-2, with TRBD1 matching 7 bases. Losses at the gene ends were 5 bases for V and 0 bases for J; bases not matched to a gene: 3. Germline V gene sequence: CDR1 PRHDT, CDR2 FYEKMQ (reference sequence). This CDR3 spans 14 amino acids. The CDR3 loop is CASSAGTANYGYTF. The CDR3 bases are TGTGCCAGCAGCGCTGGGACAGCTAACTATGGCTACACCTTC.

The chain couples TRBV18 to TRBJ2-3, with 8 bases that match TRBD1. Germline CDR1 is KGHSH and CDR2 is LQKENI. This CDR3 is built from 14 residues. V gave up 2 bases and J gave up 10 bases; unmatched junction bases: 8. The CDR3 DNA reads as TGTGCCAGCTCACCAAGCTTAGGACAGGGTTCGCAGTATTTT. Translated: CASSPSLGQGSQYF. The full variable domain, in which reference TRBV18 and TRBJ2-3 provide the parts outside the CDR3, is NAGVMQNPRHLVRRRGQEARLRCSPMKGHSHVYWYRQLPEEGLKFMVYLQKENIIDESGMPKERFSAEFPKEGPSILRIQQVVRGDSAAYFCASSPSLGQGSQYFGPGTRLTVL.